The 21 T cell receptor beta chains below were found in one sample sequenced in a study of cytomegalovirus exposure and HLA in healthy donors. Primers for the PCR totalled 60 Vbeta and 13 Jbeta. The protocol was immunoSEQ multiplex PCR, while the TCRdb copy is restricted to in-frame clones and leaves out a portion. The repertoire includes approximately 59,000 clones, 62% of them detected once, and 2.8% sits in the top ten. Sequencing was performed on PBMCs. These receptors were taken from a young man in good health and CMV-seronegative.

The chain uses TRBV30 and TRBJ2-7, with D possibly being TRBD2 (5 bases). The CDR3 has 12 amino acids. Germline CDR1 is GTSNPN and CDR2 is SVGIG (reference sequence). Trimming took off 1 base at V and 9 bases at J, with 13 bases between the two ends. Written as DNA, the CDR3 is TGTGCCTGGAGTGGGGAGTCAGCCTGGCAGTACTTC. Encoded protein: CAWSGESAWQYF.

The chain is built from TRBV5-4 and TRBJ1-1; possible D gene TRBD1, 6 bases. The CDR3 extends over 12 amino acids. Germline V lookup: CDR1 SGHNT, CDR2 YYREEE (reference sequence). V was pared by 5 bases and J by 7 bases, with 12 bases between. This CDR3 is CASRTGRNEAFF. As DNA, the CDR3 is TGTGCCAGCAGGACAGGCCGGAATGAAGCTTTCTTT.

This sequence joins TRBV7-9 and TRBJ1-2, with D maybe TRBD1 (5 bases). Deletions cut 7 bases from V and 4 bases from J, with 13 bases between. The CDR3 has 13 amino acids. In germline, CDR1 is SEHNR, CDR2 FQNEAQ (reference sequence). CDR3 DNA sequence: TGTGCCAGCACCCCGACAGAAGCCTATGGCTACACCTTC. Translation: CASTPTEAYGYTF.

The chain recombines TRBV30 with TRBJ1-1; D not resolved. From germline, CDR1 is GTSNPN and CDR2 SVGIG (reference sequence). V was cut by 4 bases and J by 2 bases, with 11 bases left in between. This CDR3 has 13 residues. The CDR3 sequence: CAWTYSLNTEAFF. In nucleotides, the CDR3 is TGTGCCTGGACTTACTCGCTTAACACTGAAGCTTTCTTT.

Written as DNA, the CDR3 is TGTGCCAGTTCCCTCCAGACTAGCGGTGGGGCAGATACGCAGTATTTT. Its protein is CASSLQTSGGADTQYF. The chain has TRBV19 and TRBJ2-3; 9 nucleotides match TRBD2. From germline, CDR1 is LNHDA and CDR2 SQIVND (reference sequence). J was trimmed by 4 bases and V by 8 bases; bases with no gene match: 13. The CDR3 sequence is 16 residues long.

J is TRBJ1-5 and V is TRBV19; D gene ambiguous. CDR3 length: 12 amino acids. With 2 bases removed from V and 7 bases from J, the gap between germline ends came to 6 bases. CDR1 LNHDA and CDR2 SQIVND come from the germline V gene (reference sequence). CDR3 protein: CASSIYPQPQHF. The CDR3 region has the DNA TGTGCCAGTAGTATATATCCCCAGCCCCAGCATTTT.

The chain links TRBV14 to TRBJ2-1; the D gene is possibly TRBD1 (6 bases). CDR1 and CDR2 from the germline V gene are SGHDN and FVKESK. The CDR3 length is 18 residues. V was trimmed by 1 base and J by 1 base, leaving 17 bases between them. The CDR3 is CASSQVRVGALSYNEQFF. CDR3 coding DNA: TGTGCCAGCAGCCAAGTTCGAGTGGGGGCCCTGTCCTACAATGAGCAGTTCTTC.

DNA of the CDR3: TGTGCCAGCAGTGAAATCAGGGGAGACACTGAAGCTTTCTTT. It is translated as CASSEIRGDTEAFF. The chain combines TRBV2 with TRBJ1-1, with D perhaps matching TRBD1 (6 bases). V was pared by 2 bases and J by 3 bases, with 10 bases between. From germline, CDR1 is SNHLY and CDR2 FYNNEI. The CDR3 is 14 residues long.

V and J are TRBV30 and TRBJ2-7, with a tentative D call TRBD2 (6 bases). The length of the CDR3 is 11 residues. V lost 5 bases and J lost 2, with 7 bases in between. Germline lookup yields CDR1 GTSNPN and CDR2 SVGIG (reference sequence). CDR3 DNA: TGTGCCTGGGCGGGGACCTACGAGCAGTACTTC. It is translated as CAWAGTYEQYF.

The sample holds a few counts of this clone. The rearrangement uses TRBV5-1 and TRBJ1-1; D may be TRBD1 (5 bases). Between the trimmed V and J ends, which lost 1 base and 10 bases, there was a span of 23 bases. The germline V gene has CDR1 SGHRS and CDR2 YFSETQ. CDR3 length: 16 residues. DNA of the CDR3: TGCGCCAGCAGCTTGACAAGTGTTCGGGACCCCGGGGGAGCTTTCTTT. The encoded protein is CASSLTSVRDPGGAFF.

The sample holds a few counts of this clone. The chain carries TRBV5-6 and TRBJ2-5; D might be TRBD2 (6 bases). Germline assignment: CDR1 SGHDT and CDR2 YYEEEE. V was trimmed by 4 bases and J by 4 bases, leaving 11 bases between them. This CDR3 is 13 amino acids long. This chain's CDR3 is CASSGSGVETQYF. The CDR3 nucleotides read TGTGCCAGCAGCGGCTCGGGGGTAGAGACCCAGTACTTC.

The chain has TRBV11-2 and TRBJ2-7, with a weak D call TRBD2 (5 bases). This CDR3 is 13 amino acids long. V was shortened by 8 bases and J by 0 bases, with 11 bases between the two germline ends. CDR1 and CDR2 (germline): SGHAT, FQNNGV. CDR3 DNA sequence: TGTGCCAGCGAGGGTTCTAGCTCCTACGAGCAGTACTTC. It specifies CASEGSSSYEQYF.

This clone was seen a few times. V is TRBV25-1 and J is TRBJ2-1, with a tentative D call TRBD2 (6 bases). CDR3 length: 14 residues. V was pared by 2 bases and J by 4 bases, with 9 bases between. Germline CDR1 and CDR2: MGHDK and SYGVNS. For the CDR3, the DNA is TGTGCCAGCAGTGAACCTGGGGGGTACAATGAGCAGTTCTTC. This codes for CASSEPGGYNEQFF.

V is TRBV19 and J is TRBJ1-6; D possibly corresponds to TRBD1 (6 bases). The V and J ends lost 1 base and 3 bases respectively, with 19 bases between them. The CDR3 is 19 residues long. Germline V gene lookup returns CDR1 LNHDA and CDR2 SQIVND (reference sequence). The CDR3 sequence: CASSIGFFAEQGYNSPLHF. CDR3 bases: TGTGCCAGTAGTATAGGATTTTTCGCGGAACAGGGCTATAATTCACCCCTCCACTTT.

The chain recombines TRBV6-1 with TRBJ1-5; TRBD1 is a possible D gene (5 bases). The CDR3 covers 14 residues. Germline V gene sequence: CDR1 MNHNS, CDR2 SASEGT. V was trimmed by 1 base and J by 3 bases, leaving 7 bases between them. CDR3 sequence reads: CASSEEDTNQPQHF. CDR3 in DNA: TGTGCCAGCAGTGAAGAGGACACCAATCAGCCCCAGCATTTT.

This clone occurred a few times. The chain carries TRBV19 and TRBJ1-1; 7 positions agree with TRBD1. The length of the CDR3 is 11 residues. Trimming cost V 6 bases and J 13 bases; bases outside gene matches: 8. The V gene's germline CDR1 is LNHDA and CDR2 SQIVND (reference sequence). CDR3: CASRYRGWGFF. The DNA for the CDR3 is TGTGCCAGTAGATACAGGGGCTGGGGTTTCTTT.

The chain uses TRBV7-9 and TRBJ2-7; D is unresolved. CDR3 length: 14 amino acids. Germline values: CDR1 SEHNR, CDR2 FQNEAQ (reference sequence). V lost 5 bases, J lost 4 bases, and 15 bases lay in between. CDR3 protein: CASSPPGGPYEQYF. CDR3 DNA: TGTGCCAGCAGCCCCCCGGGTGGTCCGTACGAGCAGTACTTC.

This clone was seen a single time. The gene calls are TRBV7-7 and TRBJ2-5; TRBD2 agrees at 8 bases. V lost 4 bases, J lost 5 bases, and 0 bases stayed unmatched. CDR3 size: 12 residues. Germline values: CDR1 SSHAT, CDR2 FNYEAQ (reference sequence). CDR3: CASSSGGETQYF. For the CDR3, the DNA is TGTGCCAGCAGCTCGGGGGGGGAGACCCAGTACTTC.

The chain is built from TRBV4-1 and TRBJ2-5; 14 bases are a match to TRBD2. This CDR3 contains 17 residues. CDR1 and CDR2 from the germline V gene are MGHRA and YSYEKL. The V and J ends lost 4 bases and 1 base, in that order; junction bases with no gene match: 5. The CDR3 DNA is TGCGCCAGCAGCCCCAAGGGACTAGCGGGGGCCCAAGAGACCCAGTACTTC. Its translation: CASSPKGLAGAQETQYF.

A few counts support this clone. The chain is built from TRBV5-6 and TRBJ2-7; 10 bases line up with TRBD2. The germline CDR1 and CDR2 sequences are SGHDT and YYEEEE. The V gene end was trimmed by 1 base and the J gene end by 3 bases; junction bases not matched to a gene: 4. The CDR3 is 15 amino acids. Here the CDR3 DNA reads TGTGCCAGCAGCTTGTTAGCTAGCGGGGGCTACGAGCAGTACTTC. Its translation is CASSLLASGGYEQYF. The variable domain in full, with the rest retrieved from reference TRBV5-6 and TRBJ2-7, is DAGVTQSPTHLIKTRGQQVTLRCSPKSGHDTVSWYQQALGQGPQFIFQYYEEEERQRGNFPDRFSGHQFPNYSSELNVNALLLGDSALYLCASSLLASGGYEQYFGPGTRLTVT.

This clone was seen a handful of times. The rearrangement joins TRBV5-1 to TRBJ1-1; tentative D call: TRBD1 (6 bases). Trimming took off 2 bases at V and 1 base at J, with 12 bases between the two ends. CDR3 length equals 15 residues. In germline, CDR1 is SGHRS, CDR2 YFSETQ. The CDR3 bases are TGCGCCAGCAGCTTCGACAGGTCACGGAACACTGAAGCTTTCTTT. Translating it yields CASSFDRSRNTEAFF.